What follows is one T cell receptor (beta chain) and its context. An end of the junction does not agree with germline; a read error may underlie this. Method: immunoSEQ multiplex PCR; TCRdb's copy keeps in-frame clones and lacks some. The data hold 330,000 or so clones, with approximately 88% observed a single time. The record originates from a study of blood T cell repertoires in COVID-19. The germline CDR1 and CDR2 sequences are LNHDA and SQIVND (reference sequence). The CDR3 runs to 15 residues. The chain uses TRBV19 and TRBJ2-5; D gene unclear. This TCR was sampled from a man younger than 40 who had recovered from COVID-19. Sequencing input: PBMCs or T cells enriched from blood (not recorded which). CDR3 region: CASSLEARNQETQYF. The CDR3 DNA reads TGTGCCAGTAGTTTAGAGGCGAGGAACCAAGAGACCCAGTACTTC.